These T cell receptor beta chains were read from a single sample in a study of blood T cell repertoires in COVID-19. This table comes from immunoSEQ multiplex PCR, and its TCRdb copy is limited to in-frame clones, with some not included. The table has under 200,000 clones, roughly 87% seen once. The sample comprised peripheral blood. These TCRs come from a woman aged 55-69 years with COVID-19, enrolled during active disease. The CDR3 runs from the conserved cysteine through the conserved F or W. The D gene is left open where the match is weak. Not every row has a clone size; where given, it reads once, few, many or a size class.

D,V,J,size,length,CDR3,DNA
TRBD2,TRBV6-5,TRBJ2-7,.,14,CASTVAGYGYEQYF,TGTGCCAGCACGGTAGCGGGATATGGGTACGAGCAGTACTTC
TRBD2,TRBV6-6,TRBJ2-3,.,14,CASRTSGGADTQYF,TGTGCCAGCAGGACTAGCGGGGGGGCGGATACGCAGTATTTT
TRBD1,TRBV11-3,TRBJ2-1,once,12,CASSRQGNEQFF,TGTGCCAGCAGCCGACAGGGAAATGAGCAGTTCTTC
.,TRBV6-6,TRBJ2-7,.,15,CASSLAQGRASEQYF,TGTGCCAGCAGTTTAGCACAGGGTCGGGCCAGCGAGCAGTACTTC
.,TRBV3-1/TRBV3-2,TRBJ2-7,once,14,CASSPTPVDYEQYF,TGTGCCAGCAGCCCGACACCGGTAGACTACGAGCAGTACTTC
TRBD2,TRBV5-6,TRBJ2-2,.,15,CASSFLAGRTGELFF,TGTGCCAGCAGCTTTTTAGCGGGACGCACCGGGGAGCTGTTTTTT
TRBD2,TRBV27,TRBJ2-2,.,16,CASSLTPAGGSGELFF,TGTGCCAGCAGTTTGACCCCGGCGGGAGGGTCCGGGGAGCTGTTTTTT
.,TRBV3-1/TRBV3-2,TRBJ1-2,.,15,CASSSHRRANYGYTF,TGTGCCAGCAGCTCACACAGGAGAGCCAACTATGGCTACACCTTC
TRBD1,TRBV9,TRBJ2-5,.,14,CASSVGTDQETQYF,TGTGCCAGCAGCGTTGGGACAGACCAAGAGACCCAGTACTTC
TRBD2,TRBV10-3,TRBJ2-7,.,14,CAISETGGTYEQYF,TGTGCCATCAGTGAGACGGGAGGGACCTACGAGCAGTACTTC
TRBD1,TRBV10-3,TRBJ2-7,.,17,CAISVNAGTGLESIQYF,TGTGCCATCAGTGTAAATGCGGGGACAGGCCTCGAATCTATTCAGTACTTC
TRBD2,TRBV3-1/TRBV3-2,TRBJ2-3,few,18,CASSHPPGSGGFTDTQYF,TGTGCCAGCAGCCATCCCCCAGGCAGCGGGGGCTTCACAGATACGCAGTATTTT
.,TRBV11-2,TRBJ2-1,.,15,CASSRRTGRNNEQFF,TGTGCCAGCAGCCGCCGGACGGGGAGGAACAATGAGCAGTTCTTC
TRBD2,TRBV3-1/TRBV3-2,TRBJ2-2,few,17,CASSQGPSGSPTGELFF,TGTGCCAGCAGCCAGGGACCTAGCGGGAGCCCCACCGGGGAGCTGTTTTTT
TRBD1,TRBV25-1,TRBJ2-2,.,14,CATQKQGWTGELFF,TGTGCCACCCAGAAACAGGGGTGGACCGGGGAGCTGTTTTTT
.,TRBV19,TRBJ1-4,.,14,CASSITAGGEKLFF,TGTGCCAGTAGTATAACCGCGGGGGGTGAAAAACTGTTTTTT
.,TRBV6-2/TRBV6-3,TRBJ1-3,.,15,CASSYGGASGNTIYF,TGTGCCAGCAGTTACGGAGGGGCCTCTGGAAACACCATATATTTT
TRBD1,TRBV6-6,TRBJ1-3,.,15,CASSPPPGQGNTIYF,TGTGCCAGCAGCCCCCCACCGGGACAGGGAAACACCATATATTTT
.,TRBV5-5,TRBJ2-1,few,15,CASSLLRGPHNEQFF,TGTGCCAGCAGCTTGTTGCGGGGGCCTCACAATGAGCAGTTCTTC
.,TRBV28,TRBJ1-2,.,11,CASSTDYGYTF,TGTGCCAGCAGCACAGACTATGGCTACACCTTC
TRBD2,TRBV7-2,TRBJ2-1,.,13,CASQAGTYNEQFF,TGTGCCAGCCAAGCGGGGACCTACAATGAGCAGTTCTTC
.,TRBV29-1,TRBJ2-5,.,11,CSAVAQETQYF,TGCAGCGCCGTAGCGCAAGAGACCCAGTACTTC
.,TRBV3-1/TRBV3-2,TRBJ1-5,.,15,CASSQDGGRGSPQHF,TGTGCCAGCAGCCAAGACGGGGGTCGGGGGTCGCCCCAGCATTTT
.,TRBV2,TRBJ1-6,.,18,CASSEGQEKWSYNSPLHF,TGTGCCAGCAGTGAAGGGCAGGAAAAGTGGTCCTATAATTCACCCCTCCACTTT
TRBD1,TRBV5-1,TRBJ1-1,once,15,CASSPRTGGRTEAFF,TGCGCCAGCAGCCCGAGGACAGGGGGCCGGACTGAAGCTTTCTTT
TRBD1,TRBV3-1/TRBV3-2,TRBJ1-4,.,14,CASSQGQGGRGLFF,TGTGCCAGCAGCCAGGGACAGGGCGGCCGGGGACTGTTTTTT
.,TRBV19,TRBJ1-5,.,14,CASSIQGSNQPQHF,TGTGCCAGTAGTATACAGGGTAGCAATCAGCCCCAGCATTTT
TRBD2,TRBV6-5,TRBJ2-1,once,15,CASTLAASSYNEQFF,TGTGCCAGCACTCTAGCGGCGAGCTCCTACAATGAGCAGTTCTTC
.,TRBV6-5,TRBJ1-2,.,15,CASSYSRVGAGDYTF,TGTGCCAGCAGTTACTCCAGGGTTGGGGCTGGAGACTACACCTTC
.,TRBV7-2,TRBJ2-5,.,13,CASSWAEWETQYF,TGTGCCAGCAGCTGGGCCGAGTGGGAGACCCAGTACTTC
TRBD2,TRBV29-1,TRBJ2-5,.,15,CSVEGVAGALETQYF,TGCAGCGTTGAAGGGGTAGCGGGGGCGCTTGAGACCCAGTACTTC
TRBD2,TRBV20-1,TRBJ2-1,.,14,CSASLVPSGSGEFF,TGCAGTGCTAGTCTGGTACCTAGCGGGAGTGGGGAGTTCTTC
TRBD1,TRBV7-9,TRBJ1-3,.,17,CASSPYRQGASGNTIYF,TGTGCCAGCAGCCCCTATCGACAGGGGGCGTCTGGAAACACCATATATTTT
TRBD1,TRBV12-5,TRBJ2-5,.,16,CASGPGTGTHTETQYF,TGTGCTAGTGGTCCGGGGACAGGGACCCACACGGAGACCCAGTACTTC
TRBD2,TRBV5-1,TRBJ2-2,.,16,CASVRTSGRITGELFF,TGCGCCAGCGTCAGGACTAGCGGGAGAATTACCGGGGAGCTGTTTTTT
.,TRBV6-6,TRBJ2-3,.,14,CASSSDRNTDTQYF,TGTGCCAGCAGTTCGGACAGAAACACAGATACGCAGTATTTT
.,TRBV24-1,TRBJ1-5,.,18,CATSDFGGVLHSNQPQHF,TGTGCCACCAGTGATTTTGGGGGGGTACTACATAGCAATCAGCCCCAGCATTTT
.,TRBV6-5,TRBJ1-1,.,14,CASRLLTGNTEAFF,TGTGCCAGCAGACTATTGACCGGCAACACTGAAGCTTTCTTT
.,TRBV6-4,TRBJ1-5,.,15,CASPLVQSSNQPQHF,TGTGCCAGCCCCCTGGTACAATCGAGCAATCAGCCCCAGCATTTT
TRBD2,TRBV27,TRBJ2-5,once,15,CASSPLAGGRETQYF,TGTGCCAGCAGCCCCCTAGCGGGGGGGAGGGAGACCCAGTACTTC
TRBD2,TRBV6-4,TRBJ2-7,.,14,CASMGLALSYEQYF,TGTGCCAGCATGGGACTAGCGCTCTCCTACGAGCAGTACTTC
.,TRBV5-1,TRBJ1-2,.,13,CASSLEAVRGYTF,TGCGCCAGCAGCTTGGAGGCGGTGCGCGGCTACACCTTC
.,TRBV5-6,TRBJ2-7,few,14,CASSWQGTYYEQYF,TGTGCCAGCAGCTGGCAAGGGACATACTACGAGCAGTACTTC
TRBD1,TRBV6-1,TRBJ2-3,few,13,CASSEDRADTQYF,TGTGCCAGCAGTGAGGACAGGGCCGATACGCAGTATTTT
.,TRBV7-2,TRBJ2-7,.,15,CASSLDGGLGYEQYF,TGTGCCAGCAGCTTAGACGGTGGACTCGGCTACGAGCAGTACTTC